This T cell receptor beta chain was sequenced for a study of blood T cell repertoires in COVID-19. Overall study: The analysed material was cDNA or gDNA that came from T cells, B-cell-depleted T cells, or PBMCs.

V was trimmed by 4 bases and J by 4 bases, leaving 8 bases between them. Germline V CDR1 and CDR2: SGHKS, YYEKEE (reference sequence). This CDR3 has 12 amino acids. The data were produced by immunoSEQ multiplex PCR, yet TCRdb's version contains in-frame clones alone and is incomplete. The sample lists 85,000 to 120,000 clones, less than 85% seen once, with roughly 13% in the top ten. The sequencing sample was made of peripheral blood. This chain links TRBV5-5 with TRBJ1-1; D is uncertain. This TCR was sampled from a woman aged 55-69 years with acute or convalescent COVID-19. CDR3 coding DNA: TGTGCCAGCAGCCGGGAGGTCACTGAAGCTTTCTTT. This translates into CASSREVTEAFF.